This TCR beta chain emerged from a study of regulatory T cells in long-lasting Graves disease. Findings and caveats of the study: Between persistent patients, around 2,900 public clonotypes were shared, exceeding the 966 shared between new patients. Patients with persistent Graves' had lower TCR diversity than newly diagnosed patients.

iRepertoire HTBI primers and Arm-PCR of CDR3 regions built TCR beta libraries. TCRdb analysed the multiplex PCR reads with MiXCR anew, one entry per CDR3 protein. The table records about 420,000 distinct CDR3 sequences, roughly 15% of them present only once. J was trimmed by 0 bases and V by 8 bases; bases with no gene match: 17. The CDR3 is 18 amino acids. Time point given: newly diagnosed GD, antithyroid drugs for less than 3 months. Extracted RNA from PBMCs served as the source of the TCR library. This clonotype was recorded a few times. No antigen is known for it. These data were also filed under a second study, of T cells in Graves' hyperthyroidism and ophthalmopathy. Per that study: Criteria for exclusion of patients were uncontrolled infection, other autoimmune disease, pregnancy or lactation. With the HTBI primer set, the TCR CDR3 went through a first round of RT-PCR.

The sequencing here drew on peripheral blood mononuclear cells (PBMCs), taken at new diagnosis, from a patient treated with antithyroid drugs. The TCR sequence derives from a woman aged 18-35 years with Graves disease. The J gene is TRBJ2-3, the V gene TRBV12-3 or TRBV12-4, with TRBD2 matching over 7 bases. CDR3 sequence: CASSPLGSSGASTDTQYF. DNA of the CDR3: TGTGCCAGCTCCCCCTTGGGGTCTAGCGGAGCTAGCACAGATACGCAGTATTTT.